This section outlines one T cell receptor beta chain sequence together with its context. Original data processing: The authors estimated nucleated cell counts from reference gene primer amplification. Clones were read by immunoSEQ multiplex PCR, and TCRdb kept only the in-frame ones, dropping some. The V and J calls and clone size were taken over from that table, and D and trimming were inferred from the DNA. The sample lists over 250,000 clones, 85% occurring once. This sample is drawn from a study of blood T cell repertoires in COVID-19. About the research overall: Donors in the United States, Italy and Spain gave samples during acute or convalescent COVID-19. PBMCs, B-cell-depleted T cells, or T cells were the source of the cDNA or gDNA that made up the material.

Germline trimming cut 7 bases from V and 6 bases from J; bases unmatched to any gene: 6. This CDR3 has 14 amino acids. Per the germline V gene, CDR1 is MDHEN and CDR2 is SYDVKM. This chain links TRBV28 with TRBJ2-2; TRBD2 matches 9 bases. The sequenced material came from peripheral blood. The sequence derives from a human donor in a cohort sampled during active COVID-19. Here the CDR3 reads CASTAGGVSGELFF. The CDR3 bases are TGTGCCAGCACCGCGGGAGGGGTTTCCGGGGAGCTGTTTTTT.